The rows below give T cell receptor beta chains drawn from one sample of a study of cytomegalovirus exposure and HLA in healthy donors. Here immunoSEQ multiplex PCR was the method, and the copy in TCRdb shows in-frame clones only, minus some. The data hold about 72,000 clones, with 60% to 75% observed a single time. The sample comprised PBMCs. All receptors derive from a man between 40 and 49 years old in good health and CMV-seropositive. CDR3s include the opening cysteine and the closing phenylalanine or tryptophan. The D gene is left open where the match is weak. Expanded clones are given a class, and other clones once, few, many or no size at all.

size: .; J: TRBJ2-7; D: .; V: TRBV5-1; DNA: TGCGCCAGCAGCCTAAACCCTTCCGAGCAGTACTTC; CDR3: CASSLNPSEQYF
size: .; J: TRBJ1-1; D: .; V: TRBV29-1; DNA: TGCAGCGTACATGGCCGAATGAACACTGAAGCTTTCTTT; CDR3: CSVHGRMNTEAFF
size: few; J: TRBJ2-1; D: .; V: TRBV4-3; DNA: TGCGCCAGCAGCCAAGAACTAAGGGTTGGAGGCAATGAGCAGTTCTTC; CDR3: CASSQELRVGGNEQFF
size: few; J: TRBJ1-2; D: .; V: TRBV7-9; DNA: TGTGCCAGCAGCTTAGCGCGGGACGATGTGTACACCTTC; CDR3: CASSLARDDVYTF
size: .; J: TRBJ2-2; D: TRBD1; V: TRBV6-1; DNA: TGTGCCAGCAGTGAAAGGACGACATTCCCCTCCCGGGACAGGGACACCGGGGAGCTGTTTTTT; CDR3: CASSERTTFPSRDRDTGELFF
size: .; J: TRBJ2-5; D: .; V: TRBV4-1; DNA: TGCGCCAGCAGCCAAGCCAGCGGGGAGACCCAGTACTTC; CDR3: CASSQASGETQYF
size: .; J: TRBJ1-2; D: .; V: TRBV10-3; DNA: TGTGCCATCGGCCAGGGAAACTATGGCTACACCTTC; CDR3: CAIGQGNYGYTF
size: .; J: TRBJ2-7; D: TRBD2; V: TRBV9; DNA: TGTGCCAGCAGCAGAGGGACTAGCGGCTACGAGCAGTACTTC; CDR3: CASSRGTSGYEQYF
size: .; J: TRBJ2-1; D: .; V: TRBV7-9; DNA: TGTGCCAGCAGTATTACCGGGACTGCCTACAATGAGCAGTTCTTC; CDR3: CASSITGTAYNEQFF
size: .; J: TRBJ2-7; D: .; V: TRBV6-6; DNA: TGTGCCAGCAGTTACGAGGCAAACCGCTACGAGCAGTACTTC; CDR3: CASSYEANRYEQYF
size: .; J: TRBJ2-1; D: TRBD2; V: TRBV6-5; DNA: TGTGCCAGCAGTTACTCTTCGGGGGGGGCGGATGAGCAGTTCTTC; CDR3: CASSYSSGGADEQFF
size: .; J: TRBJ2-2; D: TRBD1; V: TRBV30; DNA: TGTGCCGGAACCGGGACAGAAGACACCGGGGAGCTGTTTTTT; CDR3: CAGTGTEDTGELFF
size: .; J: TRBJ2-2; D: TRBD2; V: TRBV4-3; DNA: TGCGCCAGCAGCCCCAGGGCTCACGGGGGGGCCCCCGGGGAGCTGTTTTTT; CDR3: CASSPRAHGGAPGELFF
size: .; J: TRBJ2-1; D: TRBD2; V: TRBV6-5; DNA: TGTGCCAGCACCAGACTAGCGGGGACCTACAATGAGCAGTTCTTC; CDR3: CASTRLAGTYNEQFF
size: few; J: TRBJ2-1; D: .; V: TRBV28; DNA: TGTGCCAGCAGGTTCAGGCTAGCGAATAACTATGAGCAGTTCTTC; CDR3: CASRFRLANNYEQFF
size: .; J: TRBJ2-7; D: .; V: TRBV6-5; DNA: TGTGCCAGCAGTTACTCGGCCAGGGGACATTACGAGCAGTACTTC; CDR3: CASSYSARGHYEQYF
size: .; J: TRBJ1-1; D: TRBD1; V: TRBV6-5; DNA: TGTGCCAGCAGTCCGAGGACAGGCCAGAACACTGAAGCTTTCTTT; CDR3: CASSPRTGQNTEAFF
size: few; J: TRBJ2-3; D: .; V: TRBV15; DNA: TGTGCCACCAGCAGCTACACAGATACGCAGTATTTT; CDR3: CATSSYTDTQYF
size: .; J: TRBJ1-3; D: .; V: TRBV5-1; DNA: TGCGCCAGCAGCGATGGTAGCGGCTCTGGAAACACCATATATTTT; CDR3: CASSDGSGSGNTIYF
size: .; J: TRBJ1-6; D: .; V: TRBV2; DNA: TGTGCCAGCAGTGTTAGGTCGGGTTTCGGATCACCCCTCCACTTT; CDR3: CASSVRSGFGSPLHF
size: .; J: TRBJ2-7; D: .; V: TRBV15; DNA: TGTGCCACCAGCAGAGACCAGGGTAGACACGAGCAGTACTTC; CDR3: CATSRDQGRHEQYF
size: .; J: TRBJ2-2; D: .; V: TRBV7-9; DNA: TGTGCCAGCAGCCCCGAGGGGGGGTCCGGGGAGCTGTTTTTT; CDR3: CASSPEGGSGELFF
size: .; J: TRBJ2-7; D: TRBD1; V: TRBV4-1; DNA: TGCGCCAGCAGCCAAGATAAGGGGGCAAAAGAGCAGTACTTC; CDR3: CASSQDKGAKEQYF
size: .; J: TRBJ1-2; D: .; V: TRBV20-1; DNA: TGCAGTGGGGGAGACTATGGCTACACCTTC; CDR3: CSGGDYGYTF
size: once; J: TRBJ2-5; D: .; V: TRBV10-3; DNA: TGTGCCATCAGTGAGTCGGCAGGCAAAGAGACCCAGTACTTC; CDR3: CAISESAGKETQYF
size: .; J: TRBJ2-2; D: TRBD2; V: TRBV5-6; DNA: TGTGCCAGCAGCTTTTTCGGACTAGCGGGGCCGAGCACCGGGGAGCTGTTTTTT; CDR3: CASSFFGLAGPSTGELFF
size: .; J: TRBJ2-5; D: TRBD2; V: TRBV7-8; DNA: TGTGCCAGCAGCAGACTAGCGGGGGGCGAGACCCAGTACTTC; CDR3: CASSRLAGGETQYF
size: .; J: TRBJ2-5; D: .; V: TRBV6-5; DNA: TGTGCCAGCAGCCGCCAGGGGTGGGAGACCCAGTACTTC; CDR3: CASSRQGWETQYF
size: .; J: TRBJ2-1; D: TRBD2; V: TRBV5-4; DNA: TGTGCCAGCAGCTTCTTGGTAGCGGGGACTTATTGGAATGAGCAGTTCTTC; CDR3: CASSFLVAGTYWNEQFF
size: .; J: TRBJ2-5; D: .; V: TRBV27; DNA: TGTGCCAGCATGAGGGATGCGGGGGCCCAAGAGACCCAGTACTTC; CDR3: CASMRDAGAQETQYF
size: .; J: TRBJ1-1; D: TRBD1; V: TRBV7-3; DNA: TGTGCCAGCAGTATCCAGGGGGCGGGGAAAGCTTTCTTT; CDR3: CASSIQGAGKAFF
size: .; J: TRBJ1-1; D: .; V: TRBV7-2; DNA: TGTGCCAGCAGCTTAGGTCAAGCCTTTGAAGCTTTCTTT; CDR3: CASSLGQAFEAFF
size: few; J: TRBJ1-3; D: .; V: TRBV6-5; DNA: TGTGCCAGCAGTTACGGGCGAACCGGAAACACCATATATTTT; CDR3: CASSYGRTGNTIYF